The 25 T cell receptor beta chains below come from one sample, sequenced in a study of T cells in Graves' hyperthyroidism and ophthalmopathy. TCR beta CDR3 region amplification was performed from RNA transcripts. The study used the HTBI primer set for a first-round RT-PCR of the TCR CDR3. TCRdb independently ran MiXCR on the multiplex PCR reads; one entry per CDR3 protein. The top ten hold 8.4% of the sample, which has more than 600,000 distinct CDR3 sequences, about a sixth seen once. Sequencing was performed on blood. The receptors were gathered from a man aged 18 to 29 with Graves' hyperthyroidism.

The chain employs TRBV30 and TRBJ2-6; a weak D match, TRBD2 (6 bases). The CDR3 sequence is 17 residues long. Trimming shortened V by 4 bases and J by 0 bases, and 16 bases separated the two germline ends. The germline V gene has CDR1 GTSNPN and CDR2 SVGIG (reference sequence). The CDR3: CAWKLAGLHSGANVLTF. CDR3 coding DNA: TGTGCCTGGAAGCTCGCGGGGTTACACTCTGGGGCCAACGTCCTGACTTTC. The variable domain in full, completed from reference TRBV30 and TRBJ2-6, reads SQTIHQWPATLVQPVGSPLSLECTVEGTSNPNLYWYRQAAGRGLQLLFYSVGIGQISSEVPQNLSASRPQDRQFILSSKKLLLSDSGFYLCAWKLAGLHSGANVLTFGAGSRLTVL.

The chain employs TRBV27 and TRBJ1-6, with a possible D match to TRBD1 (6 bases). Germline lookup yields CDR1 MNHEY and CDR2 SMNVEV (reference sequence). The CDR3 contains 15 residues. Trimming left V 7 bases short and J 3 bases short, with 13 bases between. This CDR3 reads CASTRTAVYNSPLHF. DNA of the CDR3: TGTGCCAGCACCCGGACAGCTGTCTATAATTCACCCCTCCACTTT.

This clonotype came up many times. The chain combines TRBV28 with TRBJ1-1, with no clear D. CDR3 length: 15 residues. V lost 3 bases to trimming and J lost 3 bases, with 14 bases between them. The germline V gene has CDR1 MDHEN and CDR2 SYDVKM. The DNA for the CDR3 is TGTGCCAGCAGTTTGGTACCGAATAGATACACTGAAGCTTTCTTT. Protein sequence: CASSLVPNRYTEAFF.

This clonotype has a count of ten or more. Written as DNA, the CDR3 is TGTGCCAGCAGTTATCGGTCTAGCGGGAGTATCGGGTACAATGAGCAGTTCTTC. This translates into CASSYRSSGSIGYNEQFF. This chain connects TRBV6-2 or TRBV6-3 to TRBJ2-1; TRBD2 aligns across 10 bases. The CDR3 totals 18 residues. Germline lookup yields CDR1 MNHEY and CDR2 SVGEGT. V was pared by 3 bases and J by 4 bases, with 12 bases of the junction left unmatched.

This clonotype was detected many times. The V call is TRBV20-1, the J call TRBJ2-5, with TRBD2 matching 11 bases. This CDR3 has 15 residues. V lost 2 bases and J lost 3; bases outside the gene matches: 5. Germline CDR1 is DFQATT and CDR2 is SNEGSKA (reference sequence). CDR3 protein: CSARPSGRLKETQYF. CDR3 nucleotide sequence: TGCAGTGCTAGACCTAGCGGGAGGCTAAAAGAGACCCAGTACTTC.

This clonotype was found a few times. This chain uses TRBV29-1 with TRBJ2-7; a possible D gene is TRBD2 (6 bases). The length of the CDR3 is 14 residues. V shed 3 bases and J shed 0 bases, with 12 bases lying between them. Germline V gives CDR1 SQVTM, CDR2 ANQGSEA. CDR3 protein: CSVDASENSYEQYF. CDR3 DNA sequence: TGCAGCGTTGATGCTAGCGAGAACTCCTACGAGCAGTACTTC.

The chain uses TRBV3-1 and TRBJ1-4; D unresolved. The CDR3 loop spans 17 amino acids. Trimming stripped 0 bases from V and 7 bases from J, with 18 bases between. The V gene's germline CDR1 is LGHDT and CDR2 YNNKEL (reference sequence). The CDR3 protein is CASSQDLLGGWGEKLFF. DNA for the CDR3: TGTGCCAGCAGCCAAGATCTCCTTGGTGGTTGGGGTGAAAAACTGTTTTTT.

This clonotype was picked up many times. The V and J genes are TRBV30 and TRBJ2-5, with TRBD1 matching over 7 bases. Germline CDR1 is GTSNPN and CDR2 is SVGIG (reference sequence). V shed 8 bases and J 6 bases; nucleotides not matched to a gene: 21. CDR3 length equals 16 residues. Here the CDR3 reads CAGKQGDRVQFQTQYF. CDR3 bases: TGTGCCGGCAAGCAAGGAGACAGGGTCCAGTTTCAGACCCAGTACTTC.

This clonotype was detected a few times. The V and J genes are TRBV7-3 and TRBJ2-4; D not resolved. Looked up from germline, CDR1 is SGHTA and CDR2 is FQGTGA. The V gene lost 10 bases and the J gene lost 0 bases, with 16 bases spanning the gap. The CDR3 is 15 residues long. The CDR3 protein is CAIERRGLAKNIQYF. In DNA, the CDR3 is TGTGCCATCGAGCGTAGAGGTCTAGCCAAAAACATTCAGTACTTC.

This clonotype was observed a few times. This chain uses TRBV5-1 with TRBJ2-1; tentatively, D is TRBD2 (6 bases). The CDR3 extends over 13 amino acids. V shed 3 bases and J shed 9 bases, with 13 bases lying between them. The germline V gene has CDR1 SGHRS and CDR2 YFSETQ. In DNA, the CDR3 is TGCGCCAGCAGCTCGGCGGGACCGCGTGAGCAGTTCTTC. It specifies CASSSAGPREQFF.

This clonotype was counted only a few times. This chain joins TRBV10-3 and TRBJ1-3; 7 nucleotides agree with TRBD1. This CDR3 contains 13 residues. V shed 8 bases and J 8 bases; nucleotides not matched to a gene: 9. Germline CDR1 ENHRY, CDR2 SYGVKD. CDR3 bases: TGTGCCATCTCCGACAGGGATTGGGACACCATATATTTT. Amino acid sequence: CAISDRDWDTIYF.

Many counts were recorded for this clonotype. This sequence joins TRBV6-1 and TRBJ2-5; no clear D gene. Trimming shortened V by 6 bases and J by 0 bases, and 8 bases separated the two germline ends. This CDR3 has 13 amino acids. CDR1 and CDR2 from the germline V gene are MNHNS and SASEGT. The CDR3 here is CASSRDNQETQYF. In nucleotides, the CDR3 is TGTGCCAGCAGCAGAGACAACCAAGAGACCCAGTACTTC.

In DNA form, the CDR3 reads TGTGCCAGCAGCCAAGTGGGAAGGTCACTAGCGGGCCCAAGCTCCTACAATGAGCAGTTCTTC. It is translated as CASSQVGRSLAGPSSYNEQFF. The chain carries TRBV3-1 and TRBJ2-1; 9 bases are shared with TRBD2. J lost 0 bases, V lost 1 base, and 16 bases had no gene match. This CDR3 contains 21 residues. Germline V lookup: CDR1 LGHDT, CDR2 YNNKEL (reference sequence).

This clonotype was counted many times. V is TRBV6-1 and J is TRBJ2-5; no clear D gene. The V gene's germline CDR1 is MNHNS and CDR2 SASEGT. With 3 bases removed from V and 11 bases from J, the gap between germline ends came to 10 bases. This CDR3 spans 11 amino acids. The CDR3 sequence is CASSENHVQYF. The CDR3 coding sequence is TGTGCCAGCAGTGAGAACCACGTACAGTACTTC.

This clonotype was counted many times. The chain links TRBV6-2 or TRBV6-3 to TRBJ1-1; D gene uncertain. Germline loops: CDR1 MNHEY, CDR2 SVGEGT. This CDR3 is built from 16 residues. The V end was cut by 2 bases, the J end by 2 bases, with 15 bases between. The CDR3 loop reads CASSYDTTLLNTEAFF. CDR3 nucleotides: TGTGCCAGCAGTTACGATACAACTCTCCTTAACACTGAAGCTTTCTTT.

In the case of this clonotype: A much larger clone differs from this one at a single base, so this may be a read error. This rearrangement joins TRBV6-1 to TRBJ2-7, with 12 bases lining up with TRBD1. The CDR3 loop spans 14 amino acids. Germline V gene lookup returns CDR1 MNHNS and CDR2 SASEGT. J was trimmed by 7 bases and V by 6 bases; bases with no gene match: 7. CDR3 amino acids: CASRWGQGASEQYF. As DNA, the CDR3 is TGTGCCAGCAGGTGGGGACAGGGGGCTAGTGAGCAGTACTTC.

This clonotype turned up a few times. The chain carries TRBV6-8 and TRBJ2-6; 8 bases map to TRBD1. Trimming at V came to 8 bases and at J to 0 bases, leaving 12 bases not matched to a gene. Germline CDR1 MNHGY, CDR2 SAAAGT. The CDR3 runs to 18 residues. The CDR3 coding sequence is TGTGCCAGCGGGAGGCCGGGACAGGAACACTCTGGGGCCAACGTCCTGACTTTC. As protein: CASGRPGQEHSGANVLTF.

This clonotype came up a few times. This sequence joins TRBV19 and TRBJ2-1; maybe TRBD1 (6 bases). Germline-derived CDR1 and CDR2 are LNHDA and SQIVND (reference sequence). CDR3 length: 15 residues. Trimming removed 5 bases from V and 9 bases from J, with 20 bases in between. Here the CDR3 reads CASSSYRDTDGEQFF. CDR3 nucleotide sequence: TGTGCCAGTAGTTCTTACCGGGACACGGACGGTGAGCAGTTCTTC.

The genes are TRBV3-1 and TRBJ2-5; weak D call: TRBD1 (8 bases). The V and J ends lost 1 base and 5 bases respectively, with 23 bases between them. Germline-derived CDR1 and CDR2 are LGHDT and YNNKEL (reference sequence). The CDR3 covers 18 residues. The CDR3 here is CASSQALLPDREGETQYF. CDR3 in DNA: TGTGCCAGCAGCCAAGCACTCCTTCCGGACAGGGAGGGCGAGACCCAGTACTTC.

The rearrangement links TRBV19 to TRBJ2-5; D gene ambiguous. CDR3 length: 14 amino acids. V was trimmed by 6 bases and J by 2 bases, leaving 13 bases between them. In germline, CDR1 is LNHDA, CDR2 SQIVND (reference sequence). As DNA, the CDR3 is TGTGCCAGTAGCCCTCGGGTGCCTCAAGAGACCCAGTACTTC. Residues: CASSPRVPQETQYF.

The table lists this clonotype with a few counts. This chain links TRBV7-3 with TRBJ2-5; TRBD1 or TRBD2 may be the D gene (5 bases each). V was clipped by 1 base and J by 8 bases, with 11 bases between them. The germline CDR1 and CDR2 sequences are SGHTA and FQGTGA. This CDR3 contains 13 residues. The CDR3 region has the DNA TGTGCCAGCAGCTTAAATTGGGGGAATACCCAGTACTTC. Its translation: CASSLNWGNTQYF.

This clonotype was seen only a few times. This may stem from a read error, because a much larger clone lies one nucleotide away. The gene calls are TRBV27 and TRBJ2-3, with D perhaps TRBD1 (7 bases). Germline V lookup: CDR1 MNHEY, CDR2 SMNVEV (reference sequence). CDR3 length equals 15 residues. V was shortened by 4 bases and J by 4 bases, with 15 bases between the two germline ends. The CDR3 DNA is TGTGCCAGCAGTTGGAGGGGGCTTCACCCAGATACGCAGTATTTT. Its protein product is CASSWRGLHPDTQYF.

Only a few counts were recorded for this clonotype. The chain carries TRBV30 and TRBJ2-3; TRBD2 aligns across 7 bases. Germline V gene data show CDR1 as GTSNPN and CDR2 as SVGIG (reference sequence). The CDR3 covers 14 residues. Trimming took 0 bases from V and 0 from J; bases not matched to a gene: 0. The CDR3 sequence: CAWSVSGSTDTQYF. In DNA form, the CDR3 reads TGTGCCTGGAGTGTTAGCGGGAGCACAGATACGCAGTATTTT.

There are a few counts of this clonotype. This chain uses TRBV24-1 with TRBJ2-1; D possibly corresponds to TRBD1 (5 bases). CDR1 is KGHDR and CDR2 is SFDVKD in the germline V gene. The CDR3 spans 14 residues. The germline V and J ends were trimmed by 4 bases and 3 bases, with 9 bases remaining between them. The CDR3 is CATSEDTGYNEQFF. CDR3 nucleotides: TGTGCCACCAGTGAGGACACCGGCTACAATGAGCAGTTCTTC.

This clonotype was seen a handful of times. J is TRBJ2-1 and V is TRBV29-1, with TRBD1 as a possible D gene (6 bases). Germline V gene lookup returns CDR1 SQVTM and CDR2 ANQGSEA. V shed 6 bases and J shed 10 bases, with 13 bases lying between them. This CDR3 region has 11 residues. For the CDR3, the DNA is TGCAGCGTGGCCGCAGGGGCCGAGCAGTTCTTC. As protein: CSVAAGAEQFF.